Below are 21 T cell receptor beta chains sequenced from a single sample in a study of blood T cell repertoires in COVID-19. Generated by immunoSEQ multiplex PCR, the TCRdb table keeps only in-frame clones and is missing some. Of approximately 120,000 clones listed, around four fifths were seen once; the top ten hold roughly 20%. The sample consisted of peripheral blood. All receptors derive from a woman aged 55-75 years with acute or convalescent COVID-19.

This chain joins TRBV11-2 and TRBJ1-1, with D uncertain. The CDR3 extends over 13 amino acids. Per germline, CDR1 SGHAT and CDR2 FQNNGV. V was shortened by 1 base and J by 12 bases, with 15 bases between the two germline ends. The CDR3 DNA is TGTGCCAGCAGCTTAGGGGCCCAACGGATGACTTTCTTT. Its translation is CASSLGAQRMTFF.

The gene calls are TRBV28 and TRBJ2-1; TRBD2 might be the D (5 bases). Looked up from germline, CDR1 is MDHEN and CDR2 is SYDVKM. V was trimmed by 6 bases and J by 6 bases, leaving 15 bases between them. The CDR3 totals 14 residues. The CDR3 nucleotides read TGTGCCAGCAGCCTACTAGGGTCCATCAATGAGCAGTTCTTC. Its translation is CASSLLGSINEQFF.

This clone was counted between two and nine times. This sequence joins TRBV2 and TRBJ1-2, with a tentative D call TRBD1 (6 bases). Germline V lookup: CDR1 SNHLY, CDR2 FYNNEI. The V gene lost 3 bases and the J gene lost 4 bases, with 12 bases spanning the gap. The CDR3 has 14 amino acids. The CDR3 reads CASSEIGGRYGYTF. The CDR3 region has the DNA TGTGCCAGCAGTGAGATCGGGGGGCGCTATGGCTACACCTTC.

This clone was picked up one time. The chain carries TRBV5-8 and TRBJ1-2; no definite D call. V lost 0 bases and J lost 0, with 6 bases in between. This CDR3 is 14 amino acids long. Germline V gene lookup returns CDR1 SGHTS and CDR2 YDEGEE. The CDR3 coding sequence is TGTGCCAGCAGCTTGGGAGCCTCTAACTATGGCTACACCTTC. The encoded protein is CASSLGASNYGYTF.

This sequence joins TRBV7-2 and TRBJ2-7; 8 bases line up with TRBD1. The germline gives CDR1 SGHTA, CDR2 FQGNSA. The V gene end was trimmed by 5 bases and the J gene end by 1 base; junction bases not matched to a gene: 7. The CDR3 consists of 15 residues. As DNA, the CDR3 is TGTGCCAGCAGCACCTCTGGACAGGGATCCTACGAGCAGTACTTC. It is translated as CASSTSGQGSYEQYF.

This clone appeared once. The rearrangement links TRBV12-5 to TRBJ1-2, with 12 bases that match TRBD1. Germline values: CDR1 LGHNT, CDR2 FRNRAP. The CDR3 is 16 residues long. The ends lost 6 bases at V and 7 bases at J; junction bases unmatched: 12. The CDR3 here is CASGPGTGGAGGGYTF. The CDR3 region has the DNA TGTGCTAGTGGACCCGGGACAGGGGGCGCAGGGGGTGGCTACACCTTC.

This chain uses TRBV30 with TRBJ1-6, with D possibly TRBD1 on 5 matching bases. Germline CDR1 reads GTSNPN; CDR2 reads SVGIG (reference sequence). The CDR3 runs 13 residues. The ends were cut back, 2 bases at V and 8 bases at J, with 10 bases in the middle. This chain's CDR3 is CAWSRSGDSPLHF. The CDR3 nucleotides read TGTGCCTGGAGTAGGTCGGGGGATTCACCCCTCCACTTT.

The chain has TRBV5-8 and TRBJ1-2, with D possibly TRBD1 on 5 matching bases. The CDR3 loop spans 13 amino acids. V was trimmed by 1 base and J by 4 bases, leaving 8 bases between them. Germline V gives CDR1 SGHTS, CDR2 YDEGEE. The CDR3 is CASSLRGSYGYTF. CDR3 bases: TGTGCCAGCAGCTTGAGGGGTAGCTATGGCTACACCTTC.

The CDR3 reads CASTTEPGTVSYEQYF. CDR3 coding DNA: TGCGCCAGCACCACAGAGCCCGGGACAGTATCCTACGAGCAGTACTTC. The chain uses TRBV4-1 and TRBJ2-7, with 7 bases lining up with TRBD1. The CDR3 contains 16 residues. Germline V CDR1 and CDR2: MGHRA, YSYEKL. V dropped 7 bases and J dropped 1; count of bases not matched to a gene: 13.

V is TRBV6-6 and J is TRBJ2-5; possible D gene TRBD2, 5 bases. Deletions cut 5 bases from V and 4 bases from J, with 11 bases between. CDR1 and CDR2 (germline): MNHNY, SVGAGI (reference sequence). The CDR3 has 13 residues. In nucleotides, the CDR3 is TGTGCCAGCAGTGATCATGGGAGAGAGACCCAGTACTTC. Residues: CASSDHGRETQYF.

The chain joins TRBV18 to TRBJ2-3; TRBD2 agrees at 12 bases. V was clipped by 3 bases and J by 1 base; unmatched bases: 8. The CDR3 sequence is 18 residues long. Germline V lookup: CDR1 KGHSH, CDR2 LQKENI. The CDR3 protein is CASSPGLAGLFGTDTQYF. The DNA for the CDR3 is TGTGCCAGCTCACCGGGACTAGCGGGCCTTTTTGGCACAGATACGCAGTATTTT.

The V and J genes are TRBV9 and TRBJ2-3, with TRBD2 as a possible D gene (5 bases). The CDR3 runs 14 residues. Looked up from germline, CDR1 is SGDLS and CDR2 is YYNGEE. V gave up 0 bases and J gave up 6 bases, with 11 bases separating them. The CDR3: CASSVGTPPDTQYF. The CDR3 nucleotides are TGTGCCAGCAGCGTAGGGACTCCGCCCGATACGCAGTATTTT.

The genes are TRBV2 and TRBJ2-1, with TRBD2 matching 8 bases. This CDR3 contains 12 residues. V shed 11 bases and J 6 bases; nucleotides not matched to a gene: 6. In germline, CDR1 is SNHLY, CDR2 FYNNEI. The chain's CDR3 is CAGSAGGNEQFF. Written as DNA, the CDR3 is TGTGCCGGGAGTGCGGGGGGCAATGAGCAGTTCTTC.

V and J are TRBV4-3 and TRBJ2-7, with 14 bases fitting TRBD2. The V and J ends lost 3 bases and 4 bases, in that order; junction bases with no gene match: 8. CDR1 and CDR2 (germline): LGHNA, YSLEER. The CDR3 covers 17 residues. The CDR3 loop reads CASSQGGLAGEKYEQYF. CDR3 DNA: TGCGCCAGCAGCCAGGGGGGACTAGCGGGAGAAAAATACGAGCAGTACTTC.

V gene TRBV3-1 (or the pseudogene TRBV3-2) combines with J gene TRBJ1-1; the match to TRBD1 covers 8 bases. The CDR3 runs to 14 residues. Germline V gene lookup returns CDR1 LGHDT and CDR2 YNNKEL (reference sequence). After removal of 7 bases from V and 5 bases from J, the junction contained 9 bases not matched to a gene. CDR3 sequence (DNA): TGTGCCAGCACCACAACGAGACAGGGGACTGAAGCTTTCTTT. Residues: CASTTTRQGTEAFF.

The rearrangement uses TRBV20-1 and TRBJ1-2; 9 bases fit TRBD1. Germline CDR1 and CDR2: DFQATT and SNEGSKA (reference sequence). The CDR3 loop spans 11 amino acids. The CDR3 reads CRGGQGEGYTF. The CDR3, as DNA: TGCAGGGGGGGACAGGGAGAAGGCTACACCTTC.

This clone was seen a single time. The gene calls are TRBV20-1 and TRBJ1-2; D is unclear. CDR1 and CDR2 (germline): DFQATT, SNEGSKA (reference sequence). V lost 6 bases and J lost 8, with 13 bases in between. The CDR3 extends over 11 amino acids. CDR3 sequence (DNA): TGCAGTGCCACCGGGGTAGACGGCTACACCTTC. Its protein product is CSATGVDGYTF.

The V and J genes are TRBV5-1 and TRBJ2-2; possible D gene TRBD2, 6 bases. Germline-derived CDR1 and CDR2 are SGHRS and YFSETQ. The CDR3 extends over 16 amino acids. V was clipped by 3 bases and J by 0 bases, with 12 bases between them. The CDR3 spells CASSSEGRTNTGELFF. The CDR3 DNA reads TGCGCCAGCAGCTCGGAGGGACGAACGAACACCGGGGAGCTGTTTTTT.

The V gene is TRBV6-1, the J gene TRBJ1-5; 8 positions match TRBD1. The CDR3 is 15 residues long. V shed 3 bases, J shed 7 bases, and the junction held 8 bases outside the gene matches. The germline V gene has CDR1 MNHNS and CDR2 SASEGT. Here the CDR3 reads CASSELPGGWQPQHF. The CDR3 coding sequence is TGTGCCAGCAGTGAGCTCCCAGGGGGCTGGCAGCCCCAGCATTTT.

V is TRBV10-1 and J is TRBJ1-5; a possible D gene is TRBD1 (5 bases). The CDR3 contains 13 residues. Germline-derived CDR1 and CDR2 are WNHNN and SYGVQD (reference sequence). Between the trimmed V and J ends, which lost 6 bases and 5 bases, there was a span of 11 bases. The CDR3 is CASSTGVHQPQHF. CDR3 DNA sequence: TGCGCCAGCAGCACAGGCGTCCATCAGCCCCAGCATTTT.

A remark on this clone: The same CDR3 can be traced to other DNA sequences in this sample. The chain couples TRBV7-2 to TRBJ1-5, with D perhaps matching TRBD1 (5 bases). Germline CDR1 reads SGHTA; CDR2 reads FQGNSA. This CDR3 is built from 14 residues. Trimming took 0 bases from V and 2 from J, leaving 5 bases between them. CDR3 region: CASSLAGGNQPQHF. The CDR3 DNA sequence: TGTGCCAGCAGCTTAGCAGGGGGCAATCAGCCCCAGCATTTT.